The 28 T cell receptor beta chains below come from one sample, sequenced in a study of identical twins. Each CDR3 protein gets one entry after TCRdb re-called the 5' RACE reads with MiXCR. The sample consists of around 250,000 distinct CDR3 sequences, 6.5% of them appearing once. This same sample was also taken into another study, of T cells expressing NK-cell markers.

Specimen: CD8+ T cells sorted from blood. These receptors originate from a woman in her late teens or twenties in good health.

This clonotype was seen a handful of times. The chain links TRBV10-3 to TRBJ2-5; unclear D gene. Deletions cut 0 bases from V and 3 bases from J, with 14 bases between. The germline V gene has CDR1 ENHRY and CDR2 SYGVKD. The CDR3 has 16 amino acids. The CDR3 region has the DNA TGTGCCATCAGTGAGTCGCGGTCCGGGTTGGAAGAGACCCAGTACTTC. Translating it yields CAISESRSGLEETQYF.

This clonotype was found a few times. The chain combines TRBV20-1 with TRBJ2-3; 9 bases align to TRBD2. Looked up from germline, CDR1 is DFQATT and CDR2 is SNEGSKA (reference sequence). CDR3 length equals 15 residues. V lost 5 bases and J lost 0; bases outside the gene matches: 6. DNA of the CDR3: TGCAGTGCTCGCGGACTAGCGCGGAGCACAGATACGCAGTATTTT. Translated, it gives CSARGLARSTDTQYF.

A few counts support this clonotype. The rearrangement joins TRBV6-2 or TRBV6-3 to TRBJ2-1, with TRBD2 identical over 8 bases. The junction had 11 bases not matched to a gene; V was cut back by 7 bases and J by 0 bases. Germline values: CDR1 MNHEY, CDR2 SVGEGT. CDR3 length: 17 residues. The CDR3 coding sequence is TGTGCCAGCAAGGCCGGGACTAGGGGAAGCTCCTACAATGAGCAGTTCTTC. Amino acids: CASKAGTRGSSYNEQFF.

This chain connects TRBV5-5 to TRBJ2-3; D is undetermined. Germline V gene data show CDR1 as SGHKS and CDR2 as YYEKEE (reference sequence). Trimming stripped 4 bases from V and 4 bases from J, with 10 bases between. The CDR3 sequence is 13 residues long. DNA of the CDR3: TGTGCCAGCAGCCCCAGGAACGCAGATACGCAGTATTTT. Translating it yields CASSPRNADTQYF.

This clonotype came up many times. The CDR3: CASSPGGYSGANVLTF. The CDR3 coding sequence is TGTGCCAGCAGTCCCGGAGGGTACTCTGGGGCCAACGTCCTGACTTTC. The rearrangement joins TRBV12-3 or TRBV12-4 to TRBJ2-6, with a tentative D call TRBD2 (6 bases). The CDR3 is made up of 16 amino acids. Trimming left V 5 bases short and J 0 bases short, with 11 bases between.

This chain links TRBV2 with TRBJ2-7; unclear D gene. Trimming stripped 3 bases from V and 5 bases from J, with 11 bases between. CDR3 length: 13 residues. Germline assignment: CDR1 SNHLY and CDR2 FYNNEI. The CDR3 region has the DNA TGTGCCAGCAGTGACCTCTTGTTCGACGAGCAGTACTTC. This codes for CASSDLLFDEQYF.

The J gene is TRBJ2-1, the V gene TRBV27; D is uncertain. The germline V gene encodes CDR1 MNHEY and CDR2 SMNVEV (reference sequence). CDR3 size: 13 residues. Trimming took off 2 bases at V and 6 bases at J, with 8 bases between the two ends. The CDR3 DNA sequence: TGTGCCAGCAGTTTAACCATCGGCAATGAGCAGTTCTTC. Protein sequence: CASSLTIGNEQFF.

The table lists this clonotype with many counts. The chain links TRBV6-2 or TRBV6-3 to TRBJ2-5; tentatively, D is TRBD1 (6 bases). The CDR3 spans 17 residues. Germline lookup yields CDR1 MNHEY and CDR2 SVGEGT. Trimming shortened V by 7 bases and J by 2 bases, and 23 bases separated the two germline ends. CDR3 loop: CASISSRGPSRQETQYF. The CDR3 DNA is TGTGCCAGCATCTCCTCCAGGGGACCGAGTAGACAAGAGACCCAGTACTTC.

This clonotype was found a few times. The chain has TRBV29-1 and TRBJ2-7, with D perhaps matching TRBD1 (5 bases). V lost 4 bases and J 2 bases, leaving 12 bases between the germline ends. CDR1 and CDR2 from the germline V gene are SQVTM and ANQGSEA. CDR3 length: 13 amino acids. CDR3: CSVVLTVTYEQYF. DNA for the CDR3: TGCAGCGTTGTTTTGACAGTGACCTACGAGCAGTACTTC.

The chain carries TRBV11-3 and TRBJ2-7; D remains ambiguous. This CDR3 comprises 14 residues. CDR1 and CDR2 from the germline V gene are SGHNT and YENEEA. V gave up 0 bases and J gave up 2 bases, with 8 bases separating them. CDR3 sequence reads: CASSLEANPYEQYF. The DNA of the CDR3 is TGTGCCAGCAGCTTAGAAGCCAACCCCTACGAGCAGTACTTC. The variable domain in full, with the rest retrieved from reference TRBV11-3 and TRBJ2-7, is EAGVVQSPRYKIIEKKQPVAFWCNPISGHNTLYWYLQNLGQGPELLIRYENEEAVDDSQLPKDRFSAERLKGVDSTLKIQPAELGDSAVYLCASSLEANPYEQYFGPGTRLTVT.

This clonotype appeared many times. The V and J genes are TRBV6-1 and TRBJ2-7, with TRBD2 matching 7 bases. The length of the CDR3 is 14 residues. The V gene end was trimmed by 7 bases and the J gene end by 4 bases; junction bases not matched to a gene: 10. Germline loops: CDR1 MNHNS, CDR2 SASEGT. CDR3 loop: CASMGGDGAYEQYF. In DNA form, the CDR3 reads TGTGCCAGCATGGGGGGGGATGGCGCTTACGAGCAGTACTTC.

This clonotype has more than one count but fewer than ten. The chain recombines TRBV20-1 with TRBJ1-1; D unclear. V was clipped by 1 base and J by 4 bases, with 16 bases between them. Germline assignment: CDR1 DFQATT and CDR2 SNEGSKA (reference sequence). The CDR3 length is 15 residues. CDR3 nucleotides: TGCAGTGCTAGAGGACCTGAGAATTTCCTCACTGAAGCTTTCTTT. Its translation is CSARGPENFLTEAFF.

This clonotype has a handful of counts. The rearrangement joins TRBV20-1 to TRBJ2-7, with a weak D call TRBD1 (7 bases). Germline CDR1 is DFQATT and CDR2 is SNEGSKA (reference sequence). The CDR3 is made up of 13 amino acids. Trimming took off 6 bases at V and 3 bases at J, with 15 bases between the two ends. This chain's CDR3 is CSASARGVYEQYF. CDR3 nucleotide sequence: TGCAGTGCCAGCGCCAGGGGGGTCTACGAGCAGTACTTC.

This clonotype was picked up many times. The V call is TRBV5-6, the J call TRBJ2-5; no firm D call. The CDR3 has 13 residues. V was cut by 10 bases and J by 1 base, with 14 bases left in between. Germline V gene data show CDR1 as SGHDT and CDR2 as YYEEEE. The CDR3 loop is CAGGNWIQETQYF. Here the CDR3 DNA reads TGTGCCGGTGGGAATTGGATCCAAGAGACCCAGTACTTC.

This chain connects TRBV6-2 or TRBV6-3 to TRBJ2-1, with 7 bases matching TRBD1. The V gene end was trimmed by 0 bases and the J gene end by 8 bases; junction bases not matched to a gene: 10. The CDR3 loop spans 16 amino acids. CDR1 MNHEY and CDR2 SVGEGT come from the germline V gene. This CDR3 is CASSYSSTGERDEQFF. In nucleotides, the CDR3 is TGTGCCAGCAGTTACTCGAGTACAGGGGAGAGGGATGAGCAGTTCTTC.

The sample holds a few counts of this clonotype. A much larger clone differs by one base, so this may be a read error. The chain is built from TRBV12-3 or TRBV12-4 and TRBJ2-1; 7 positions match TRBD2. The V gene end was trimmed by 3 bases and the J gene end by 0 bases; junction bases not matched to a gene: 2. The CDR3 loop spans 15 amino acids. CDR3 nucleotides: TGTGCCAGCAGTTTCGGGGGGAGCTCCTACAATGAGCAGTTCTTC. Residues: CASSFGGSSYNEQFF.

This clonotype was observed a handful of times. The CDR3 nucleotides are TGCAGCGTTGAAGGGACAGGGGCGCTCTCCTACAATGAGCAGTTCTTC. As protein: CSVEGTGALSYNEQFF. The V call is TRBV29-1, the J call TRBJ2-1, with TRBD1 identical over 9 bases. Germline V gives CDR1 SQVTM, CDR2 ANQGSEA. This CDR3 comprises 16 residues. Losses at the gene ends were 1 base for V and 0 bases for J; bases not matched to a gene: 4.

Only a few counts were recorded for this clonotype. The genes are TRBV7-2 and TRBJ2-7; 10 nucleotides match TRBD2. The CDR3 has 15 amino acids. The junction had 4 bases not matched to a gene; V was cut back by 4 bases and J by 1 base. Germline V gives CDR1 SGHTA, CDR2 FQGNSA. The CDR3 bases are TGTGCCAGCAGCTCGACTAGCGGGCCTTCCTACGAGCAGTACTTC. This codes for CASSSTSGPSYEQYF.

There are many counts of this clonotype. V and J are TRBV12-3 or TRBV12-4 and TRBJ2-7; D is ambiguous. Deletions cut 7 bases from V and 12 bases from J, with 25 bases between. The CDR3 totals 14 residues. As DNA, the CDR3 is TGTGCCAGCACCCCCACCCTAGGTGGGATAAGTCGGTACTTC. The encoded protein is CASTPTLGGISRYF.

This clonotype was counted ten times or more. The DNA for the CDR3 is TGTGCCAGCAGTGATCCGAGCGGGAGGGCCGGCGAGCAGTACTTC. It codes for CASSDPSGRAGEQYF. The chain carries TRBV2 and TRBJ2-7; 10 bases map to TRBD2. The CDR3 has 15 residues. Trimming took 3 bases from V and 6 from J; bases not matched to a gene: 8. Germline V lookup: CDR1 SNHLY, CDR2 FYNNEI. The full variable domain, its missing parts supplied by reference TRBV2 and TRBJ2-7, is EPEVTQTPSHQVTQMGQEVILRCVPISNHLYFYWYRQILGQKVEFLVSFYNNEISEKSEIFDDQFSVERPDGSNFTLKIRSTKLEDSAMYFCASSDPSGRAGEQYFGPGTRLTVT.

The rearrangement links TRBV7-2 to TRBJ1-2; 9 bases are a match to TRBD1. The germline gives CDR1 SGHTA, CDR2 FQGNSA. Trimming took 5 bases from V and 11 from J; bases not matched to a gene: 6. This CDR3 has 12 residues. CDR3 nucleotide sequence: TGTGCCAGCAGCACCTGGACAGGGGAGTACACCTTC. This translates into CASSTWTGEYTF.

Ten or more counts support this clonotype. The chain uses TRBV12-3 or TRBV12-4 and TRBJ2-1, with 7 bases matching TRBD1. The CDR3 consists of 17 residues. The junction had 7 bases not matched to a gene; V was cut back by 0 bases and J by 2 bases. This CDR3 reads CASSLASGDSPYNEQFF. CDR3 bases: TGTGCCAGCAGTTTAGCGTCCGGGGACAGCCCCTACAATGAGCAGTTCTTC.

This clonotype appeared a single time. The chain recombines TRBV11-3 with TRBJ2-1; 9 nucleotides align to TRBD2. The junction had 7 bases not matched to a gene; V was cut back by 5 bases and J by 2 bases. The germline V gene encodes CDR1 SGHNT and CDR2 YENEEA. CDR3 length: 16 amino acids. This CDR3 reads CASSQRLAGTYNEQFF. CDR3 nucleotides: TGTGCCAGCAGCCAGCGGCTAGCGGGGACCTACAATGAGCAGTTCTTC. The variable domain in full, completed from reference TRBV11-3 and TRBJ2-1, reads EAGVVQSPRYKIIEKKQPVAFWCNPISGHNTLYWYLQNLGQGPELLIRYENEEAVDDSQLPKDRFSAERLKGVDSTLKIQPAELGDSAVYLCASSQRLAGTYNEQFFGPGTRLTVL.

The chain carries TRBV20-1 and TRBJ2-1; perhaps TRBD2 as D (6 bases). This CDR3 is built from 17 residues. Looked up from germline, CDR1 is DFQATT and CDR2 is SNEGSKA (reference sequence). The CDR3 sequence is CCARGTNQDYPDNEQFF. As DNA, the CDR3 is TGCTGCGCTAGAGGGACGAATCAGGACTATCCCGACAATGAGCAGTTCTTC.

The DNA for the CDR3 is TGTGCCAGCACCGCAGGGATGAACTATGGCTACACCTTC. Its translation: CASTAGMNYGYTF. The rearrangement joins TRBV27 to TRBJ1-2, with D possibly being TRBD1 (5 bases). CDR1 is MNHEY, CDR2 SMNVEV, per germline (reference sequence). This CDR3 is built from 13 residues. Trimming removed 7 bases at V and 2 bases at J, with 11 bases between.

The table lists this clonotype with a few counts. This chain uses TRBV6-1 with TRBJ1-6; 7 nucleotides agree with TRBD1. Germline V CDR1 and CDR2: MNHNS, SASEGT. Trimming cost V 6 bases and J 8 bases; bases outside gene matches: 7. The CDR3 runs to 14 residues. The CDR3 sequence is CASSPRQGDSPLHF. The CDR3 DNA sequence: TGTGCCAGCAGCCCTCGACAGGGCGATTCACCCCTCCACTTT.

The chain is built from TRBV10-3 and TRBJ1-1, with no clear D. The V end was cut by 4 bases, the J end by 7 bases, with 13 bases between. This CDR3 has 13 residues. Germline lookup yields CDR1 ENHRY and CDR2 SYGVKD. CDR3 nucleotides: TGTGCCATCAGTGGGCCGCGGGGTAGTGAAGCTTTCTTT. The encoded protein is CAISGPRGSEAFF.

In nucleotides, the CDR3 is TGTGCCAGCTCACCACCGAAAGGAAACACCGGGGAGCTGTTTTTT. It codes for CASSPPKGNTGELFF. V gene TRBV18 combines with J gene TRBJ2-2; no firm D call. Trimming took off 0 bases at V and 2 bases at J, with 7 bases between the two ends. The germline CDR1 and CDR2 sequences are KGHSH and LQKENI. The CDR3 runs 15 residues. Variable domain in full (rest from reference TRBV18 and TRBJ2-2): NAGVMQNPRHLVRRRGQEARLRCSPMKGHSHVYWYRQLPEEGLKFMVYLQKENIIDESGMPKERFSAEFPKEGPSILRIQQVVRGDSAAYFCASSPPKGNTGELFFGEGSRLTVL.